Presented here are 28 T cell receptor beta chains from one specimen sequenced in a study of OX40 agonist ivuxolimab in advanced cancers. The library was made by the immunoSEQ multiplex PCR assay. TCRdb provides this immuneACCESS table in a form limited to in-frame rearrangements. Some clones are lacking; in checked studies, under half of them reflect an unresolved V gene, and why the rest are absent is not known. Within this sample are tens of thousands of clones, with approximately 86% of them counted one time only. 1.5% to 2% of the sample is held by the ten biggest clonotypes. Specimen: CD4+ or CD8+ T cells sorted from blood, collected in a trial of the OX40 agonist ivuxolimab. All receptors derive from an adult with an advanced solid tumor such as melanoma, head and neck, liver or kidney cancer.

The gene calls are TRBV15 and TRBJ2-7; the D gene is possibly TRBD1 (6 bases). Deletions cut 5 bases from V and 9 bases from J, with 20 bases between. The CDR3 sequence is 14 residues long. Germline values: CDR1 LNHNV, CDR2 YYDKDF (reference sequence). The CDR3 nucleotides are TGTGCCACCAGCGGATCTACTCAGGGGCTAGCGCAGTACTTC. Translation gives CATSGSTQGLAQYF.

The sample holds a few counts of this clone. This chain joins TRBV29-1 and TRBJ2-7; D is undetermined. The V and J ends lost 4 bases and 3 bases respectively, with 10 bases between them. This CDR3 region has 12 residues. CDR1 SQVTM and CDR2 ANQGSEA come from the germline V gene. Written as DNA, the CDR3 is TGCAGCGTTGGCACTTCCCTCTACGAGCAGTACTTC. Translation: CSVGTSLYEQYF.

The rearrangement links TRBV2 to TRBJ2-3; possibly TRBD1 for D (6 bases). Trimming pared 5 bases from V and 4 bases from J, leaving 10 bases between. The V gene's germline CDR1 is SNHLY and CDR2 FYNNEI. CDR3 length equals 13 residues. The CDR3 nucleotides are TGTGCCAGCAGTCCGACAGGACCAGATACGCAGTATTTT. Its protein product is CASSPTGPDTQYF.

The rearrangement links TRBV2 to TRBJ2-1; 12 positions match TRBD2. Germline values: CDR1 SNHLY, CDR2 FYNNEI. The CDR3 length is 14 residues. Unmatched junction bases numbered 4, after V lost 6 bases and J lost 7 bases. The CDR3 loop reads CASRLAGGGNEQFF. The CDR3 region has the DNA TGTGCCAGCAGACTAGCGGGGGGTGGGAATGAGCAGTTCTTC.

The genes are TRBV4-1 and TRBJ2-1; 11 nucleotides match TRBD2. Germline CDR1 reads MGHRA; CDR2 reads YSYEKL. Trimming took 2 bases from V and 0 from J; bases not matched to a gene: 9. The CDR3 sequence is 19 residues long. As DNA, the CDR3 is TGCGCCAGCAGCCAAAGGGATAGCGGGAGGGTGGGCTCCTACAATGAGCAGTTCTTC. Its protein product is CASSQRDSGRVGSYNEQFF.

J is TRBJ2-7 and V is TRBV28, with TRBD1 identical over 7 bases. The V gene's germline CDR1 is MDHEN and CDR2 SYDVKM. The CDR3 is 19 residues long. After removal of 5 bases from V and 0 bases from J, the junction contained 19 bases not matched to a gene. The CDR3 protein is CASSTPDGSTGKISYEQYF. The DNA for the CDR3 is TGTGCCAGCAGTACCCCAGACGGTTCGACAGGGAAGATCTCCTACGAGCAGTACTTC.

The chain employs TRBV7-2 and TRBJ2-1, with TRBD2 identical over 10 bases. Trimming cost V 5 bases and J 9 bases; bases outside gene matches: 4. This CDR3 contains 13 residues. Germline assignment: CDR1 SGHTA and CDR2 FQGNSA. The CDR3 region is CASSLRLAGEQFF. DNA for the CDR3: TGTGCCAGCAGCCTGAGACTAGCGGGTGAGCAGTTCTTC.

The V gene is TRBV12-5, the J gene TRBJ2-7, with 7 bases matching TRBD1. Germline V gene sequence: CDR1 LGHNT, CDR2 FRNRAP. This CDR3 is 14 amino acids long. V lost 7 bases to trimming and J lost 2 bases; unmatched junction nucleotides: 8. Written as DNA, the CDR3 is TGTGCTAGTGCAAGAAGGACAGGCCCCTACGAGCAGTACTTC. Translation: CASARRTGPYEQYF. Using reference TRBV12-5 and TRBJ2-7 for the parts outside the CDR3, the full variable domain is DARVTQTPRHKVTEMGQEVTMRCQPILGHNTVFWYRQTMMQGLELLAYFRNRAPLDDSGMPKDRFSAEMPDATLATLKIQPSEPRDSAVYFCASARRTGPYEQYFGPGTRLTVT.

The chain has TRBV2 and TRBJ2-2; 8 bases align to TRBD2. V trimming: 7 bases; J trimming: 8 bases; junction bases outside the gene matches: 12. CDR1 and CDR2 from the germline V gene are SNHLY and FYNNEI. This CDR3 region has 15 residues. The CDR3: CASTRLAGLPGELFF. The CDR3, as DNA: TGTGCCAGCACCAGGCTAGCGGGCCTTCCGGGGGAGCTGTTTTTT.

The CDR3, as DNA: TGTGCCATCAGTGCCGGGACTAGCGGCAACCAAGAGACCCAGTACTTC. Translation: CAISAGTSGNQETQYF. The rearrangement joins TRBV10-3 to TRBJ2-5, with 11 bases aligning to TRBD2. Germline assignment: CDR1 ENHRY and CDR2 SYGVKD. With V trimmed by 4 bases and J by 0 bases, 4 bases remained unmatched. The length of the CDR3 is 16 residues.

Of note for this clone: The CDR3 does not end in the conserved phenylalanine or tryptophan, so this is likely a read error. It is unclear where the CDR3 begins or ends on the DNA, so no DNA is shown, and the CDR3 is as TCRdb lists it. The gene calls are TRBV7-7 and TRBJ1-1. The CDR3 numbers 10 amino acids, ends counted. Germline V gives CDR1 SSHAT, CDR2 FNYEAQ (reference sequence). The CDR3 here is CASSPTPGPL.

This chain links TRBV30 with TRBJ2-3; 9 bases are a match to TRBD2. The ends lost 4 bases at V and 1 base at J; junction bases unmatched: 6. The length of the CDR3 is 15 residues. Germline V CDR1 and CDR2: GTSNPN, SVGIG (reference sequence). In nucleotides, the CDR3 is TGTGCCTGGACCCCAATAGCGGGAGGCACAGATACGCAGTATTTT. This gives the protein CAWTPIAGGTDTQYF.

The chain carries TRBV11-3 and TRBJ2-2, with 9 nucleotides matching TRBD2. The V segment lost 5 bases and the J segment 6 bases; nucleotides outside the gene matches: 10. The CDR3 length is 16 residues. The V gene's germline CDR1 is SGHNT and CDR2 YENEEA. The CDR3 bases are TGTGCCAGCAGCCCCCTAAGCGGGGGGCGAGCCGGGGAGCTGTTTTTT. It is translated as CASSPLSGGRAGELFF.

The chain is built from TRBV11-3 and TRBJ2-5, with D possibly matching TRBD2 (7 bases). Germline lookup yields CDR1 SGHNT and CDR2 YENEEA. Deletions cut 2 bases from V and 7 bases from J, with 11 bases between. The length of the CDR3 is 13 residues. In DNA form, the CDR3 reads TGTGCCAGCAGCTTACGGGGGGCTGGGACCCAGTACTTC. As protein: CASSLRGAGTQYF. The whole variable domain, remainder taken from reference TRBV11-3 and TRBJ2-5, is EAGVVQSPRYKIIEKKQPVAFWCNPISGHNTLYWYLQNLGQGPELLIRYENEEAVDDSQLPKDRFSAERLKGVDSTLKIQPAELGDSAVYLCASSLRGAGTQYFGPGTRLLVL.

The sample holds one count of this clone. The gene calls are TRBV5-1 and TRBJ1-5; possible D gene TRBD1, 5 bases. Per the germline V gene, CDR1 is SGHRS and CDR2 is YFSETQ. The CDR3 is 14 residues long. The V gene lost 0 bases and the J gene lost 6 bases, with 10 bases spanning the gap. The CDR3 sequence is CASSLVGDGQPQHF. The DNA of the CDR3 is TGCGCCAGCAGCTTGGTCGGGGACGGTCAGCCCCAGCATTTT.

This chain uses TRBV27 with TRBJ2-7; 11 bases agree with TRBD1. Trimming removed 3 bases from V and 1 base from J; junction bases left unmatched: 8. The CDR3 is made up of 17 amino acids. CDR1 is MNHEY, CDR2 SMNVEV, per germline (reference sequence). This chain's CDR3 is CASSFGQGAYRSYEQYF. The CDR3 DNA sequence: TGTGCCAGCAGTTTTGGACAGGGGGCTTATAGATCCTACGAGCAGTACTTC.

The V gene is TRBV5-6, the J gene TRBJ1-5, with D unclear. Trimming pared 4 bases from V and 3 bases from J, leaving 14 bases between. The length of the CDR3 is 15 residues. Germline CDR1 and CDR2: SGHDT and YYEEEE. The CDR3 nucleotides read TGTGCCAGCAGCCAAACTACAGCTACCAATCAGCCCCAGCATTTT. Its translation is CASSQTTATNQPQHF.

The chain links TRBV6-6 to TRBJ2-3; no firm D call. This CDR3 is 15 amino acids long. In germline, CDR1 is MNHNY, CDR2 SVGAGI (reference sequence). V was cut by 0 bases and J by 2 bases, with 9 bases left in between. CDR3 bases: TGTGCCAGCAGTTACTCAACTCGACACACAGATACGCAGTATTTT. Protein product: CASSYSTRHTDTQYF.

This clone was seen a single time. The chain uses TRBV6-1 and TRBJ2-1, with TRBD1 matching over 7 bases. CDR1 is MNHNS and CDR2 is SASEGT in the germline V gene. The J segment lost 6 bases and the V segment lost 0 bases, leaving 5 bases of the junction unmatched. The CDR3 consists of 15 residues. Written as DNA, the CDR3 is TGTGCCAGCAGTGAAGCGAGGACAGGAGGCAATGAGCAGTTCTTC. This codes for CASSEARTGGNEQFF.

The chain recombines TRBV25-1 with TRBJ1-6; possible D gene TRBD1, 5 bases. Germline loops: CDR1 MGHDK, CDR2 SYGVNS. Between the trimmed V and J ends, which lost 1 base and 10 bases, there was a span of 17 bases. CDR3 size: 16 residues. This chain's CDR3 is CASSESWGVGSSPLHF. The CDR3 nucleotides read TGTGCCAGCAGTGAATCTTGGGGCGTAGGATCCTCACCCCTCCACTTT.

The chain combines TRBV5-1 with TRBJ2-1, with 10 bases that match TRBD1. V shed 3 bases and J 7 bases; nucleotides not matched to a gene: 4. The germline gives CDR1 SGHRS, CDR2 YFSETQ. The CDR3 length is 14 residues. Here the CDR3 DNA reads TGCGCCAGCAGCTCGTGGACAGGGGGGAATGAGCAGTTCTTC. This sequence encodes CASSSWTGGNEQFF.

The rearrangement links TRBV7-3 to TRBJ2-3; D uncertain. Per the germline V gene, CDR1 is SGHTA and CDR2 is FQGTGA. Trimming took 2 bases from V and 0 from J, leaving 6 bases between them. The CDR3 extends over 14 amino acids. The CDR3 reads CASSLDESTDTQYF. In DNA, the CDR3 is TGTGCCAGCAGCTTAGATGAAAGCACAGATACGCAGTATTTT. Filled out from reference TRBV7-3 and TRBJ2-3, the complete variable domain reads GAGVSQTPSNKVTEKGKYVELRCDPISGHTALYWYRQSLGQGPEFLIYFQGTGAADDSGLPNDRFFAVRPEGSVSTLKIQRTERGDSAVYLCASSLDESTDTQYFGPGTRLTVL.

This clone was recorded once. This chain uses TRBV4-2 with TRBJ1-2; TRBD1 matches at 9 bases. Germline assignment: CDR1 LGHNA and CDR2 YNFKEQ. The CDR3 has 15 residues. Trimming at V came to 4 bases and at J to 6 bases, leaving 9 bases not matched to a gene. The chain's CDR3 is CASSRPGQGKDGYTF. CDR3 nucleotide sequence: TGTGCCAGCAGCCGACCGGGACAGGGTAAGGATGGCTACACCTTC.

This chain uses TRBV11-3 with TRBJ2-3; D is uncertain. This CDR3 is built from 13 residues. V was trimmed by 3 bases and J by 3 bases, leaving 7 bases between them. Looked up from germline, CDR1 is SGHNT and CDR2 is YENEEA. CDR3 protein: CASSFGATDTQYF. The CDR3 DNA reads TGTGCCAGCAGCTTTGGTGCGACAGATACGCAGTATTTT.

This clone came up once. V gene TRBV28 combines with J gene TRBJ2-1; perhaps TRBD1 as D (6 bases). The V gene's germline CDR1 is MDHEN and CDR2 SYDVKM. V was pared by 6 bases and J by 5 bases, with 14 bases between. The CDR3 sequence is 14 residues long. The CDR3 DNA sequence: TGTGCCAGCAGCGTAAGACAGGAGAACAATGAGCAGTTCTTC. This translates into CASSVRQENNEQFF.

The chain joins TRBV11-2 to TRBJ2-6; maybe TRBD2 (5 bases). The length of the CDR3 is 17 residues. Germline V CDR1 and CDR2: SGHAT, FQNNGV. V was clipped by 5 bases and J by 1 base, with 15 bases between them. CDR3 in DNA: TGTGCCAGCAGCCTAGTGTTTCGAGGGTCTGGGGCCAACGTCCTGACTTTC. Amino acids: CASSLVFRGSGANVLTF.

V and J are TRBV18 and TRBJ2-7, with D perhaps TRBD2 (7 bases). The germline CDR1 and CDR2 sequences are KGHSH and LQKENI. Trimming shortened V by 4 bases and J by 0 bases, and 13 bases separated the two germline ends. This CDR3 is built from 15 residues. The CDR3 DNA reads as TGTGCCAGCTCACGAGCGGGACATAGCTCCTACGAGCAGTACTTC. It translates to CASSRAGHSSYEQYF.

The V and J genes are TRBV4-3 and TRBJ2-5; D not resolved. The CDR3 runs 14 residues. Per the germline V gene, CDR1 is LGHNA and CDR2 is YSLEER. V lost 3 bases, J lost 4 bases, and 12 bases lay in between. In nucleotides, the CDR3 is TGCGCCAGCAGCCACTCCGGGCCGGGAGAGACCCAGTACTTC. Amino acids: CASSHSGPGETQYF.